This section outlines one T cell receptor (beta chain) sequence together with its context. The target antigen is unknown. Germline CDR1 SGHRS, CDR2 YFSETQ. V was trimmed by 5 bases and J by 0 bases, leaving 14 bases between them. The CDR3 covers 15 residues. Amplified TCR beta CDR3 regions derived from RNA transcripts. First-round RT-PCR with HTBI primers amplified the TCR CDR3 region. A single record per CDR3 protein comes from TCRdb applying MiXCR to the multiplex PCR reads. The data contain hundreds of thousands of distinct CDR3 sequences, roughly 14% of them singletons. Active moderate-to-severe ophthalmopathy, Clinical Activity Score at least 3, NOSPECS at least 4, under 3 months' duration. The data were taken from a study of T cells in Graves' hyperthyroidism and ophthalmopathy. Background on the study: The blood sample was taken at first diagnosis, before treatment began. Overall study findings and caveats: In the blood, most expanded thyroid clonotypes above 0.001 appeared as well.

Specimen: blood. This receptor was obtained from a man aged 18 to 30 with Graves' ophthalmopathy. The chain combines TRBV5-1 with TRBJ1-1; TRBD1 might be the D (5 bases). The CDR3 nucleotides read TGCGCCAGCAGTACAGGCTCCTCCATGAACACTGAAGCTTTCTTT. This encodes CASSTGSSMNTEAFF.